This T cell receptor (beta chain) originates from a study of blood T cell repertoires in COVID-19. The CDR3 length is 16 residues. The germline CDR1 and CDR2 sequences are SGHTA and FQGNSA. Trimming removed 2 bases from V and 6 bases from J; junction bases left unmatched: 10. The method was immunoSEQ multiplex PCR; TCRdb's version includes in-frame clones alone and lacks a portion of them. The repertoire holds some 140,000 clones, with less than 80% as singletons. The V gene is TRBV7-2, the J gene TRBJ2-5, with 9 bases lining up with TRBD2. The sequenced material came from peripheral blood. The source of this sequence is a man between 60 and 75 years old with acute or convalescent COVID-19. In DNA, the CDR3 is TGTGCCAGCAGCTTATCTGTAGCGGGAGTGCAGCAGACCCAGTACTTC. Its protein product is CASSLSVAGVQQTQYF.